The sample holds one count of the clone carrying this T cell receptor (beta chain). What it binds is unknown. This specimen belongs to a study of cytotoxic CD8 clonotypes in ibrutinib-treated CLL. There are 14 residues in the CDR3. V trimming: 3 bases; J trimming: 6 bases; junction bases outside the gene matches: 8. Germline V lookup: CDR1 SEHNR, CDR2 FQNEAQ (reference sequence). The study, taken as a whole, reports: Treatment left the uncommon public clonotypes either contracted or stable in frequency.

Clones were sequenced by immunoSEQ multiplex PCR, and TCRdb holds only the in-frame ones, with some missing. The table shows tens of thousands of clones, with about two thirds occurring only once. The sequences come from PBMCs, collected after 24 months of ibrutinib treatment. V and J are TRBV7-9 and TRBJ2-7; 7 bases fit TRBD1. The sequence came from a human donor with chronic lymphocytic leukemia. In DNA, the CDR3 is TGTGCCAGCAGCTTCAACAGGGGCGGGTCCGAGCAGTACTTC. Its translation: CASSFNRGGSEQYF.